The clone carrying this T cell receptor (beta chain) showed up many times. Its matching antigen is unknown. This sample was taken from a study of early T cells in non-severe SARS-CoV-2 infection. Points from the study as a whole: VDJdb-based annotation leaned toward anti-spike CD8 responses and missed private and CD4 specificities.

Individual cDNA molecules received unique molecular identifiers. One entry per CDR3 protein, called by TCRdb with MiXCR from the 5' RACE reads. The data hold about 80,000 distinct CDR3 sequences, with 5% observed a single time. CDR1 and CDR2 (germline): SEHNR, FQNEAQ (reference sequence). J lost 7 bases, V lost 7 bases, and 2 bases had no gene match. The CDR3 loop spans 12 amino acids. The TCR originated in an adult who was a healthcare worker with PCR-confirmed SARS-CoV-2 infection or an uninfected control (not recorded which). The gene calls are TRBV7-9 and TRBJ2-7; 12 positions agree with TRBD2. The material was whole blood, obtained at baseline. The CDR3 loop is CASKTSGSEQYF. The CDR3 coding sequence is TGTGCCAGCAAGACTAGCGGGAGTGAGCAGTACTTC.